These 14 T cell receptor beta chains share one sample of origin, sequenced in a study of control samples from healthy donors and cancer patients (dated by TCRdb to 2019 to 2021). The library was built by means of the immunoSEQ multiplex PCR assay. The source is immuneACCESS, and TCRdb retained only in-frame sequences with V and J called. Part of the clones is not carried over; for the studies checked, unresolved V genes explain less than half of this, and the remainder is unexplained. Counted in this sample were about 55,000 clones; about 96% of them appeared once. The top ten hold around 1% of the sample. Material for sequencing was blood. These receptors were obtained from a woman under 30 in good health.

This chain uses TRBV27 with TRBJ1-5; 7 bases line up with TRBD1. V gave up 5 bases and J gave up 7 bases; unmatched junction bases: 8. Germline CDR1 MNHEY, CDR2 SMNVEV (reference sequence). This CDR3 is 14 amino acids long. The CDR3 loop reads CASSPRQGRQPQHF. The CDR3 DNA reads TGTGCCAGCAGTCCTAGACAGGGTCGGCAGCCCCAGCATTTT.

This clone was seen a single time. V gene TRBV7-9 combines with J gene TRBJ1-2; 8 bases agree with TRBD1. The CDR3 is 15 amino acids. Germline CDR1 SEHNR, CDR2 FQNEAQ (reference sequence). The V gene end was trimmed by 3 bases and the J gene end by 0 bases; junction bases not matched to a gene: 3. The CDR3, as DNA: TGTGCCAGCAGCTTCAGACAGGGGCCTAACTATGGCTACACCTTC. Encoded protein: CASSFRQGPNYGYTF.

The V call is TRBV4-1, the J call TRBJ2-6; D possibly corresponds to TRBD2 (6 bases). Looked up from germline, CDR1 is MGHRA and CDR2 is YSYEKL. V was cut by 2 bases and J by 4 bases, with 9 bases left in between. The CDR3 runs 15 residues. The CDR3 region is CASSQPLAGANVLTF. CDR3 DNA sequence: TGCGCCAGCAGCCAACCTCTAGCGGGGGCCAACGTCCTGACTTTC.

This clone occurred once. The genes are TRBV9 and TRBJ2-3, with unresolved D. The germline V gene has CDR1 SGDLS and CDR2 YYNGEE. This CDR3 comprises 12 residues. With 4 bases removed from V and 3 bases from J, the gap between germline ends came to 6 bases. The CDR3 bases are TGTGCCAGCAGCCCTCCAACAGATACGCAGTATTTT. Translating it yields CASSPPTDTQYF.

The V call is TRBV4-1, the J call TRBJ2-1, with D possibly matching TRBD2 (5 bases). Germline V lookup: CDR1 MGHRA, CDR2 YSYEKL. V lost 0 bases, J lost 8 bases, and 14 bases lay in between. CDR3 length: 15 amino acids. The CDR3 DNA reads TGCGCCAGCAGCCAAGATGGAAGGACTGTCGATGAGCAGTTCTTC. It encodes CASSQDGRTVDEQFF.

The chain is built from TRBV27 and TRBJ1-2; TRBD1 matches at 10 bases. Germline loops: CDR1 MNHEY, CDR2 SMNVEV (reference sequence). The CDR3 totals 15 residues. After removal of 5 bases from V and 0 bases from J, the junction contained 3 bases not matched to a gene. The CDR3 protein is CASSRDRGPNYGYTF. The CDR3 DNA is TGTGCCAGCAGTCGGGACAGGGGCCCTAACTATGGCTACACCTTC.

The V gene is TRBV9, the J gene TRBJ1-2; the match to TRBD1 covers 8 bases. V lost 4 bases and J lost 8; bases outside the gene matches: 10. This CDR3 is 14 amino acids long. Per the germline V gene, CDR1 is SGDLS and CDR2 is YYNGEE. The CDR3 DNA follows: TGTGCCAGCAGCCCCCAAGGACAGGGTAGAGGCTACACCTTC. Translating gives CASSPQGQGRGYTF.

The chain joins TRBV2 to TRBJ1-4, with 9 bases that match TRBD1. The CDR3 runs to 14 residues. Germline V CDR1 and CDR2: SNHLY, FYNNEI. J gave up 7 bases and V 6 bases, and 6 bases lay outside the gene matches. CDR3 loop: CASRGDREREKLFF. In DNA, the CDR3 is TGTGCCAGCAGGGGGGACAGGGAGCGTGAAAAACTGTTTTTT.

The chain couples TRBV19 to TRBJ2-7; D is uncertain. Germline values: CDR1 LNHDA, CDR2 SQIVND (reference sequence). The CDR3 has 12 residues. With 7 bases removed from V and 0 bases from J, the gap between germline ends came to 7 bases. The CDR3 spells CASMGSSYEQYF. The CDR3 coding sequence is TGTGCCAGTATGGGCTCCTCCTACGAGCAGTACTTC.

The V gene is TRBV5-4, the J gene TRBJ2-3; possible D gene TRBD2, 5 bases. CDR3 length: 13 residues. V lost 2 bases to trimming and J lost 3 bases, with 7 bases between them. CDR1 is SGHNT and CDR2 is YYREEE in the germline V gene (reference sequence). The CDR3 loop is CASSFEGTDTQYF. In DNA form, the CDR3 reads TGTGCCAGCAGCTTCGAGGGTACAGATACGCAGTATTTT.

This clone has only one observation. The chain recombines TRBV7-9 with TRBJ2-1, with 8 bases fitting TRBD1. V trimming: 5 bases; J trimming: 6 bases; junction bases outside the gene matches: 6. Germline CDR1 SEHNR, CDR2 FQNEAQ (reference sequence). The CDR3 is made up of 14 amino acids. As DNA, the CDR3 is TGTGCCAGCAGCCCACGACAGGGGTCCAATGAGCAGTTCTTC. Translating gives CASSPRQGSNEQFF.

The V gene is TRBV6-5, the J gene TRBJ2-5; D assignment may be TRBD1 or TRBD2 (5 bases each). V dropped 7 bases and J dropped 1 base, with 13 bases sitting between them. The CDR3 spans 14 residues. The germline gives CDR1 MNHEY, CDR2 SVGAGI. In DNA form, the CDR3 reads TGTGCCAGCACTAAACCCGGGACCCAAGAGACCCAGTACTTC. Translation gives CASTKPGTQETQYF.

The V call is TRBV28, the J call TRBJ1-1, with TRBD1 matching over 8 bases. CDR1 and CDR2 (germline): MDHEN, SYDVKM. The CDR3 runs 16 residues. V gave up 4 bases and J gave up 2 bases; unmatched junction bases: 9. The chain's CDR3 is CASSYAGGLRNTEAFF. The CDR3 nucleotides are TGTGCCAGCAGTTATGCAGGGGGCCTTAGAAACACTGAAGCTTTCTTT.

In its sample, this clone was seen a few times. The CDR3 loop is CASSMGQEGETQYF. As DNA, the CDR3 is TGTGCCAGCAGTATGGGACAGGAAGGAGAGACCCAGTACTTC. The chain recombines TRBV6-2 or TRBV6-3 with TRBJ2-5, with 8 positions matching TRBD1. The V gene's germline CDR1 is MNHEY and CDR2 SVGEGT. This CDR3 has 14 residues. V lost 5 bases to trimming and J lost 4 bases; unmatched junction nucleotides: 6.